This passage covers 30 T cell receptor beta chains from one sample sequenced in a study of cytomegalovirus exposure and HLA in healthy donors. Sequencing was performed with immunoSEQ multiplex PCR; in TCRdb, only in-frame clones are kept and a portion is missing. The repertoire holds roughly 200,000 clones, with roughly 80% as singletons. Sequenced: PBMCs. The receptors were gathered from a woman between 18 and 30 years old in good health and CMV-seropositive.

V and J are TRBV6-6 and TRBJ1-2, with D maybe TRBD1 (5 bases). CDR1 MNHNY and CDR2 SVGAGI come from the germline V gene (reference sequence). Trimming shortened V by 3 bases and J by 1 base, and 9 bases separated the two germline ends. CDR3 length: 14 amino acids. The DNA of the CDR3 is TGTGCCAGCAGTTATTTAGGGGTTAACTATGGCTACACCTTC. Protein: CASSYLGVNYGYTF.

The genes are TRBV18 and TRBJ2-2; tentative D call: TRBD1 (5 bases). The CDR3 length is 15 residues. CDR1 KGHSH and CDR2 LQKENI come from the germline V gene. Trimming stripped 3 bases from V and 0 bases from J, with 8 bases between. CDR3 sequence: CASSPSGTNTGELFF. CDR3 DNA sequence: TGTGCCAGCTCACCCTCAGGGACGAACACCGGGGAGCTGTTTTTT.

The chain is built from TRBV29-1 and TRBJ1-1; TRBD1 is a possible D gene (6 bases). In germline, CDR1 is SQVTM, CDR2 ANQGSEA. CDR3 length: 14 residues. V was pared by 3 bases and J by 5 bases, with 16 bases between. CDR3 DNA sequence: TGCAGCGTTGAGACGGGGAGGGGGAATACTGAAGCTTTCTTT. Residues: CSVETGRGNTEAFF. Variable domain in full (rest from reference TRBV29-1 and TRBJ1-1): SAVISQKPSRDICQRGTSLTIQCQVDSQVTMMFWYRQQPGQSLTLIATANQGSEATYESGFVIDKFPISRPNLTFSTLTVSNMSPEDSSIYLCSVETGRGNTEAFFGQGTRLTVV.

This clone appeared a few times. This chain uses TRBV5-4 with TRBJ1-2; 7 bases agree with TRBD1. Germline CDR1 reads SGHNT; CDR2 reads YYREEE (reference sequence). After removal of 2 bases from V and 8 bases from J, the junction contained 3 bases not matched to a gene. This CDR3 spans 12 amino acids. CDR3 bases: TGTGCCAGCAGCTTAGGGGGCGGGGGCTACACCTTC. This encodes CASSLGGGGYTF. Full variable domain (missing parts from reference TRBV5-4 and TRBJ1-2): ETGVTQSPTHLIKTRGQQVTLRCSSQSGHNTVSWYQQALGQGPQFIFQYYREEENGRGNFPPRFSGLQFPNYSSELNVNALELDDSALYLCASSLGGGGYTFGSGTRLTVV.

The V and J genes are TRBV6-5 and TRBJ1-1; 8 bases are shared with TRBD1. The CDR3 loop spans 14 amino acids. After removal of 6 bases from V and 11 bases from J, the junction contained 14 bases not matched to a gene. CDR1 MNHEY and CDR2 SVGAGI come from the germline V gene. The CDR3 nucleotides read TGTGCCAGCAGGCCGTCCCGGGACAGGATTGGGGCTTTCTTT. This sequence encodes CASRPSRDRIGAFF.

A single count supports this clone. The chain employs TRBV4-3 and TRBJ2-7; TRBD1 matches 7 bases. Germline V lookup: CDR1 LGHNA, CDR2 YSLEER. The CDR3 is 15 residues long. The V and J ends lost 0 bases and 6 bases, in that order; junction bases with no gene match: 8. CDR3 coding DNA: TGCGCCAGCAGCCAAGACTACAGGGGATATGGCGAGCAGTACTTC. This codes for CASSQDYRGYGEQYF.

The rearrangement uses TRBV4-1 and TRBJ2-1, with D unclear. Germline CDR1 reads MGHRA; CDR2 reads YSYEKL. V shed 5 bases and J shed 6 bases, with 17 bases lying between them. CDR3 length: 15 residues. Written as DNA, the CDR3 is TGCGCCAGCAGCGACAAACCCCAAACTCTCAATGAGCAGTTCTTC. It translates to CASSDKPQTLNEQFF.

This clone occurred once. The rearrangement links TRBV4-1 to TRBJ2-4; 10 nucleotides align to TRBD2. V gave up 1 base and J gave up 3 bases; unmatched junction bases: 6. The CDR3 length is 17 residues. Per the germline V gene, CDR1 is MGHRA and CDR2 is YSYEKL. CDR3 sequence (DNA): TGCGCCAGCAGCCAAGTTTCTAGCGGGGGTCTCAAAAACATTCAGTACTTC. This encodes CASSQVSSGGLKNIQYF.

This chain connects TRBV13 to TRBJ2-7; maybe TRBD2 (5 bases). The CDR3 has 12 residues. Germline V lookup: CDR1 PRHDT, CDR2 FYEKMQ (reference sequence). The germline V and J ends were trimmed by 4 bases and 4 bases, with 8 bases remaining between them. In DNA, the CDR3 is TGTGCCAGCAGCTACGGGGAATACGAGCAGTACTTC. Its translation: CASSYGEYEQYF.

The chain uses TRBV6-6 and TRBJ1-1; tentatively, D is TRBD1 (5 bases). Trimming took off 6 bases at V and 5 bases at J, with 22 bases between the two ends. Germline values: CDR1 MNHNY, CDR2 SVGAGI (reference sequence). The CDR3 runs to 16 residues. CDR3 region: CASSTTVHRGATEAFF. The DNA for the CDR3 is TGTGCCAGCAGCACAACTGTCCACCGTGGGGCGACTGAAGCTTTCTTT.

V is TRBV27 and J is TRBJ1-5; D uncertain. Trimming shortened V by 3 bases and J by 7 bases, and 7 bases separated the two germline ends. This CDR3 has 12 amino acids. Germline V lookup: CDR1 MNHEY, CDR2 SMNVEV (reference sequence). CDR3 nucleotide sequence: TGTGCCAGCAGTTTTGCTGGCCAGCCCCAGCATTTT. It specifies CASSFAGQPQHF.

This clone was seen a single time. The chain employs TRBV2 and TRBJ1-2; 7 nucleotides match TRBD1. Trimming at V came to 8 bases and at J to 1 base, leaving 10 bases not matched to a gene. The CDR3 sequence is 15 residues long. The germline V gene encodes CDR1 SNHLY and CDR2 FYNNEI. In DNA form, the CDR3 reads TGTGCCAGCCAACTCACGGGACAGAGTAACTATGGCTACACCTTC. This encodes CASQLTGQSNYGYTF.

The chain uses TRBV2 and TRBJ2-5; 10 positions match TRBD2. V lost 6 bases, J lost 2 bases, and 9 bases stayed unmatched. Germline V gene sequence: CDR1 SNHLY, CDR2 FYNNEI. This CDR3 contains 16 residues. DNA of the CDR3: TGTGCCAGCAGACAAGCATGGACTAGCGGACAAGAGACCCAGTACTTC. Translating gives CASRQAWTSGQETQYF.

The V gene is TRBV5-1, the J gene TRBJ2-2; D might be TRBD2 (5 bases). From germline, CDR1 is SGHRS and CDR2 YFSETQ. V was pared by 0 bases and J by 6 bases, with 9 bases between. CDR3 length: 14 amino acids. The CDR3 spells CASSLVVGAGELFF. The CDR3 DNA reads TGCGCCAGCAGCTTGGTGGTGGGAGCCGGGGAGCTGTTTTTT.

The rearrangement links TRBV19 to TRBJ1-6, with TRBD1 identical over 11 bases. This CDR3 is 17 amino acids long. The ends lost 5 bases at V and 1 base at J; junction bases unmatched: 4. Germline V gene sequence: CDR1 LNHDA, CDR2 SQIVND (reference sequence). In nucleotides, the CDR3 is TGTGCCAGTAGTCTCCGGGACAGGGGGTCCTATAATTCACCCCTCCACTTT. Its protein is CASSLRDRGSYNSPLHF.

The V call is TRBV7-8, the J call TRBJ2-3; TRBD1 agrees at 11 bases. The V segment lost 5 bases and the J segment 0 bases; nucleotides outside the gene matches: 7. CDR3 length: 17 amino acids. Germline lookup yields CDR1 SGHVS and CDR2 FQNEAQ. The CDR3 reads CASSATDRGPSTDTQYF. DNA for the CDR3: TGTGCCAGCAGCGCCACGGACAGGGGGCCAAGCACAGATACGCAGTATTTT.

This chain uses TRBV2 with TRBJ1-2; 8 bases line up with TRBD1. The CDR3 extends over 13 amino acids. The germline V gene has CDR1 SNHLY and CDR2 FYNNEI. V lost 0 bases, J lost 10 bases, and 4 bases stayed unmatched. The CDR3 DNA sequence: TGTGCCAGCAGTGAAGCGGGACAGGTGTTCTACACCTTC. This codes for CASSEAGQVFYTF.

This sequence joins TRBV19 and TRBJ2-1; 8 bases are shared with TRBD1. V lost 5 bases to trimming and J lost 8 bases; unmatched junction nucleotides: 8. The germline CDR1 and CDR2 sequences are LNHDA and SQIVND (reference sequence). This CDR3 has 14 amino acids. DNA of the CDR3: TGTGCCAGTAGTTCGCAGGGGGCAGGGGATGAGCAGTTCTTC. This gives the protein CASSSQGAGDEQFF.

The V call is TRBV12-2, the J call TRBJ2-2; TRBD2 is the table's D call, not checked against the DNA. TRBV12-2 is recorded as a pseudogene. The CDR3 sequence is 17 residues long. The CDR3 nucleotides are TGTGCAAGTCGCTTAGCGCGATGGGGAGTGAAGACCGGGGAGCTGTTTTTT. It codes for CASRLARWGVKTGELFF.

The CDR3 DNA reads as TGTGCCAGCAGCACACAGGGGGCTTTCTATGGCTACACCTTC. This encodes CASSTQGAFYGYTF. The chain couples TRBV6-5 to TRBJ1-2; 9 nucleotides align to TRBD1. The CDR3 loop spans 14 amino acids. With 6 bases clipped from V and 4 bases from J, the junction kept 6 bases outside the gene matches. The germline V gene encodes CDR1 MNHEY and CDR2 SVGAGI.

The CDR3 DNA is TGCGCCAGCAGCCATAGAAGCACAGATACGCAGTATTTT. It codes for CASSHRSTDTQYF. The V and J genes are TRBV4-3 and TRBJ2-3, with no clear D. From germline, CDR1 is LGHNA and CDR2 YSLEER. Trimming pared 3 bases from V and 0 bases from J, leaving 4 bases between. The CDR3 loop spans 13 amino acids.

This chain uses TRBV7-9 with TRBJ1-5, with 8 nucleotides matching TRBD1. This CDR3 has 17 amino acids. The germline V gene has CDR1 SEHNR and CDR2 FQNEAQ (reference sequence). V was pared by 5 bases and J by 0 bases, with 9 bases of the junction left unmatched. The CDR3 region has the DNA TGTGCCAGCAGCACCGGACAGGGCCAGGATAGCAATCAGCCCCAGCATTTT. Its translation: CASSTGQGQDSNQPQHF.

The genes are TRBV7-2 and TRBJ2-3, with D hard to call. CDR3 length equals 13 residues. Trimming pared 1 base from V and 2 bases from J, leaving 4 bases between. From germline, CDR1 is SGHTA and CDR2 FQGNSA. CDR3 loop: CASSLGVTDTQYF. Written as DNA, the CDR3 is TGTGCCAGCAGCTTAGGAGTCACAGATACGCAGTATTTT.

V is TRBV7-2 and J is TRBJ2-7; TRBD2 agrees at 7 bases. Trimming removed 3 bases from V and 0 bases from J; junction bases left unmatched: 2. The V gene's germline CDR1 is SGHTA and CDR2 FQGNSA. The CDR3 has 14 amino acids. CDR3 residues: CASSLSGDSYEQYF. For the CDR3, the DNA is TGTGCCAGCAGCTTGAGCGGGGACTCCTACGAGCAGTACTTC.

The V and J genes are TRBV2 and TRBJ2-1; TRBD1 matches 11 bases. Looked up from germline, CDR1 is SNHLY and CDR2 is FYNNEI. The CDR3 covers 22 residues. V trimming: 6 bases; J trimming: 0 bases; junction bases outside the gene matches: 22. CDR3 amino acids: CASRTGTGGLAGPTSSYNEQFF. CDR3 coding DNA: TGTGCCAGCAGGACCGGGACAGGGGGGCTAGCGGGACCAACCAGCTCCTACAATGAGCAGTTCTTC.

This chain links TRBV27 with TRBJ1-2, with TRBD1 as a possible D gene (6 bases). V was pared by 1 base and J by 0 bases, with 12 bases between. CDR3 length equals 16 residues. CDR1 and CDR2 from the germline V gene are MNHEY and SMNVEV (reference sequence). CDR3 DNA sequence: TGTGCCAGCAGTTTATGGGGGGCGGGGGCTAACTATGGCTACACCTTC. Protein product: CASSLWGAGANYGYTF.

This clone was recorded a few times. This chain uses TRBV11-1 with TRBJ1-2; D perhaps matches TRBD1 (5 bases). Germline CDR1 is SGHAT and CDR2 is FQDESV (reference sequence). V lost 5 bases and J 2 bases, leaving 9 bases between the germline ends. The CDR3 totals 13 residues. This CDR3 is CASSPRGNYGYTF. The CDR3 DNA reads TGTGCCAGCAGCCCACGGGGGAACTATGGCTACACCTTC.

The CDR3: CASSSGGGPILWDTF. For the CDR3, the DNA is TGTGCCAGCAGCTCCGGGGGAGGGCCAATCCTATGGGACACCTTC. The chain links TRBV7-9 to TRBJ1-2; D perhaps matches TRBD1 (5 bases). V gave up 4 bases and J gave up 12 bases, with 24 bases separating them. CDR1 and CDR2 from the germline V gene are SEHNR and FQNEAQ (reference sequence). This CDR3 is built from 15 residues.

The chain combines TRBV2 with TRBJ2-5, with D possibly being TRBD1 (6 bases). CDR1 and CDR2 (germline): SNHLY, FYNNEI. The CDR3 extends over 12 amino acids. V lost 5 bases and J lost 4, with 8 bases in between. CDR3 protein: CASSRGGETQYF. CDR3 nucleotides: TGTGCCAGCAGTAGAGGGGGAGAGACCCAGTACTTC.

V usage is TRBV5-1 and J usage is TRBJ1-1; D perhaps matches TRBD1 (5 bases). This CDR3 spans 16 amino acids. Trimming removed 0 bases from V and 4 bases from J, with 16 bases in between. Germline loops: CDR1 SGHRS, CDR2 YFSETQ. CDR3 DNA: TGCGCCAGCAGCTTGGTCGGGGGAGCGAGGACCACTGAAGCTTTCTTT. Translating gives CASSLVGGARTTEAFF.